The next 4 T cell receptor beta chains were all read from a single sample in a study of blood T cell repertoires in COVID-19. Method: immunoSEQ multiplex PCR; TCRdb's copy keeps in-frame clones and lacks some. The sample shows 70,000 to 80,000 clones, more than 75% of them seen only once. Sequences were obtained from peripheral blood. The receptor set was obtained from a human donor in a cohort sampled during active COVID-19.

The chain joins TRBV18 to TRBJ2-7; 11 positions match TRBD1. This CDR3 is 16 amino acids long. From germline, CDR1 is KGHSH and CDR2 LQKENI. With V trimmed by 6 bases and J by 5 bases, 12 bases remained unmatched. CDR3 DNA sequence: TGTGCCAGCTCCGCTCTCGGGGGACAGGGGGTAAACGAGCAGTACTTC. Translated, it gives CASSALGGQGVNEQYF.

The chain has TRBV7-2 and TRBJ2-5; 9 bases match TRBD2. Germline V gene lookup returns CDR1 SGHTA and CDR2 FQGNSA. The CDR3 runs 15 residues. V lost 2 bases to trimming and J lost 4 bases; unmatched junction nucleotides: 5. This CDR3 reads CASSLSAGGLETQYF. In DNA, the CDR3 is TGTGCCAGCAGCTTATCCGCGGGAGGGTTAGAGACCCAGTACTTC.

This clone was picked up one time. J is TRBJ2-5 and V is TRBV3-1 (or the pseudogene TRBV3-2); the match to TRBD2 covers 8 bases. Looked up from germline, CDR1 is LGHDT and CDR2 is YNNKEL (reference sequence). V shed 0 bases, J shed 4 bases, and the junction held 7 bases outside the gene matches. The CDR3 spans 16 residues. In DNA form, the CDR3 reads TGTGCCAGCAGCCAAGAAACACTAGCGGTAGGAGAGACCCAGTACTTC. Protein: CASSQETLAVGETQYF.

V and J are TRBV28 and TRBJ2-2, with a possible D match to TRBD1 (7 bases). V lost 5 bases and J lost 4, with 14 bases in between. CDR3 length: 15 residues. From germline, CDR1 is MDHEN and CDR2 SYDVKM. CDR3 residues: CASSVPQGGTGELFF. CDR3 in DNA: TGTGCCAGCAGTGTGCCTCAGGGGGGCACCGGGGAGCTGTTTTTT.